The 3 T cell receptor beta chains below were found in one sample sequenced in a study of OX40 agonist ivuxolimab in advanced cancers. Assay: immunoSEQ multiplex PCR; the TCRdb copy retains only in-frame clones and omits some. The table includes approximately 82,000 clones, around 84% detected once. Material: CD4+ or CD8+ T cells sorted from blood, obtained in a trial of the OX40 agonist ivuxolimab. All receptors derive from an adult with an advanced solid tumor such as melanoma, head and neck, liver or kidney cancer.

The chain combines TRBV30 with TRBJ1-1, with D possibly matching TRBD1 (5 bases). This CDR3 has 15 amino acids. The germline V gene has CDR1 GTSNPN and CDR2 SVGIG (reference sequence). V lost 0 bases, J lost 3 bases, and 14 bases lay in between. The CDR3 nucleotides read TGTGCCTGGAGTGTAGGGGACGCGGGGGACACTGAAGCTTTCTTT. The encoded protein is CAWSVGDAGDTEAFF. Using reference TRBV30 and TRBJ1-1 for the parts outside the CDR3, the full variable domain is SQTIHQWPATLVQPVGSPLSLECTVEGTSNPNLYWYRQAAGRGLQLLFYSVGIGQISSEVPQNLSASRPQDRQFILSSKKLLLSDSGFYLCAWSVGDAGDTEAFFGQGTRLTVV.

This clone was observed a single time. This rearrangement joins TRBV6-6 to TRBJ2-7; no definite D call. The ends were cut back, 7 bases at V and 4 bases at J, with 14 bases in the middle. Germline assignment: CDR1 MNHNY and CDR2 SVGAGI (reference sequence). The CDR3 loop spans 13 amino acids. DNA of the CDR3: TGTGCCAGCACCCACCCTGGGCGGTACGAGCAGTACTTC. Its protein product is CASTHPGRYEQYF.

The V call is TRBV15, the J call TRBJ2-1; D unresolved. CDR1 is LNHNV, CDR2 YYDKDF, per germline (reference sequence). CDR3 size: 16 residues. The V gene lost 0 bases and the J gene lost 2 bases, with 11 bases spanning the gap. The CDR3 spells CATSRDRAFPYNEQFF. The CDR3, as DNA: TGTGCCACCAGCAGAGATAGGGCGTTCCCCTACAATGAGCAGTTCTTC.